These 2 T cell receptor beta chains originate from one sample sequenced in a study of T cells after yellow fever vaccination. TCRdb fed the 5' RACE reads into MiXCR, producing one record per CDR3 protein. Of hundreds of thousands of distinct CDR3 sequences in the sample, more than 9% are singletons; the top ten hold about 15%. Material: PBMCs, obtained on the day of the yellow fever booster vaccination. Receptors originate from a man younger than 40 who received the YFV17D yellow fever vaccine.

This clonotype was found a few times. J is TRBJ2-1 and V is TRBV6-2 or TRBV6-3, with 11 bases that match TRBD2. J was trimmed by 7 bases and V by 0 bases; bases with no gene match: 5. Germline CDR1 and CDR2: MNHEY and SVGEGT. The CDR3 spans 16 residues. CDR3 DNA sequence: TGTGCCAGCAGTTACTCGCTAGCGGGAGGTATGAATGAGCAGTTCTTC. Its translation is CASSYSLAGGMNEQFF.

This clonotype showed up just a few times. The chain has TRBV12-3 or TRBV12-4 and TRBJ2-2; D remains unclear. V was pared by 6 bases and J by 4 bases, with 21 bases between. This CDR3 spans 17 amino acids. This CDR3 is CASRPNAGSTSTGELFF. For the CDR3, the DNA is TGTGCCAGCAGACCAAACGCCGGGTCCACCTCCACCGGGGAGCTGTTTTTT.